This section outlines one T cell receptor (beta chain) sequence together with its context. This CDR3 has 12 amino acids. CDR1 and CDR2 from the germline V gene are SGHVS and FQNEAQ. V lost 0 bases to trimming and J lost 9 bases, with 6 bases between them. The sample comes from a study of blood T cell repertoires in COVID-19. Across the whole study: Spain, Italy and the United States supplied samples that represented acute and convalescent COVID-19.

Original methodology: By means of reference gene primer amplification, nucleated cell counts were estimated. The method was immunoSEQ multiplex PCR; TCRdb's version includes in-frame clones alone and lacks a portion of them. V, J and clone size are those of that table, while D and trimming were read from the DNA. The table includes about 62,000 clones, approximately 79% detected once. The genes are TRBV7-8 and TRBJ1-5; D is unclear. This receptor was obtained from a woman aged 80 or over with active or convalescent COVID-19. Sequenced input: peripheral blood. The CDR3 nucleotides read TGTGCCAGCAGCTTAGCCGCGGGGCCCCAGCATTTT. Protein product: CASSLAAGPQHF.